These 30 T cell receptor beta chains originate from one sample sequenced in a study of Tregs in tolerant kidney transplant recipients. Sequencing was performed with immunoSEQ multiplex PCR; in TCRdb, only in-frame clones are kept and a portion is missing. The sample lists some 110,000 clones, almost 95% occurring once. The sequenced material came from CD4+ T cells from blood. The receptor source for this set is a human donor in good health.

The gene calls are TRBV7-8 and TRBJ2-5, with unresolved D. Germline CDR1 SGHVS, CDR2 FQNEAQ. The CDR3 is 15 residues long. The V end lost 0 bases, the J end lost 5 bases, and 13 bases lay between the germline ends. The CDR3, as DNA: TGTGCCAGCAGCTTAGCATGGGCAAGGGATGAGACCCAGTACTTC. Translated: CASSLAWARDETQYF.

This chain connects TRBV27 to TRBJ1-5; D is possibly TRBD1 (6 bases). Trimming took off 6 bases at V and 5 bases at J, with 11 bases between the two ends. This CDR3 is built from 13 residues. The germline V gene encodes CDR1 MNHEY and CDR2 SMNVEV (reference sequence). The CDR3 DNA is TGTGCCAGCAGCCGGGACACTTATCAGCCCCAGCATTTT. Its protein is CASSRDTYQPQHF.

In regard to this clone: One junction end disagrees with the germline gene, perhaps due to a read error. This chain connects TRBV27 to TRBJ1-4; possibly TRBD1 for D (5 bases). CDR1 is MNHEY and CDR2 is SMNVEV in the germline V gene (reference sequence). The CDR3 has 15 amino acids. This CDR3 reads CASSRTPGPDDKLFF. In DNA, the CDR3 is TGTGCCAGCAGTCGCACGCCGGGGCCGGATGACAAACTGTTTTTT.

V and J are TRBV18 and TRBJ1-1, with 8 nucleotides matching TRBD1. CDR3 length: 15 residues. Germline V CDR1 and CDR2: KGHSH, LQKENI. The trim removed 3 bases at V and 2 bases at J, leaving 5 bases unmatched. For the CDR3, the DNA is TGTGCCAGCTCACCGATGACAGGGGATAACACTGAAGCTTTCTTT. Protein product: CASSPMTGDNTEAFF.

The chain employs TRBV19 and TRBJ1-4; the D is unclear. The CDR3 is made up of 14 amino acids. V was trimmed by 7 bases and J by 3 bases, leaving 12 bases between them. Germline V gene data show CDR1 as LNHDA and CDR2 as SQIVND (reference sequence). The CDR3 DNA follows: TGTGCCAGTAATAATCGGAGGGCTAATGAAAAACTGTTTTTT. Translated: CASNNRRANEKLFF.

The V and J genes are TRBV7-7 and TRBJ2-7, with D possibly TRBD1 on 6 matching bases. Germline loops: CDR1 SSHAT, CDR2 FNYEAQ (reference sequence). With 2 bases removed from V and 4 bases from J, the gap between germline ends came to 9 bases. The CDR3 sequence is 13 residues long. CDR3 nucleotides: TGTGCCAGCAGCTTAAACAGGGATTACGAGCAGTACTTC. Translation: CASSLNRDYEQYF.

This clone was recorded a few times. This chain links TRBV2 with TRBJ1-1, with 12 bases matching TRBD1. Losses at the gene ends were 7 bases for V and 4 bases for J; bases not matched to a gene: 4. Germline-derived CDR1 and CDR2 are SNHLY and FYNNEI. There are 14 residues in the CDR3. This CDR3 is CASIGTGGTTEAFF. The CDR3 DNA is TGTGCCAGCATCGGGACAGGGGGCACCACTGAAGCTTTCTTT. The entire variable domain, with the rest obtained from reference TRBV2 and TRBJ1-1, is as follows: EPEVTQTPSHQVTQMGQEVILRCVPISNHLYFYWYRQILGQKVEFLVSFYNNEISEKSEIFDDQFSVERPDGSNFTLKIRSTKLEDSAMYFCASIGTGGTTEAFFGQGTRLTVV.

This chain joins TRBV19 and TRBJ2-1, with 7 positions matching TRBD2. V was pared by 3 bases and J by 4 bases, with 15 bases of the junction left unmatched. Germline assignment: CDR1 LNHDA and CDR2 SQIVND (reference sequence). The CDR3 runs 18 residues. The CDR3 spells CASSIVREGPSNYNEQFF. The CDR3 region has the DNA TGTGCCAGTAGTATTGTGAGGGAGGGTCCCTCAAATTACAATGAGCAGTTCTTC.

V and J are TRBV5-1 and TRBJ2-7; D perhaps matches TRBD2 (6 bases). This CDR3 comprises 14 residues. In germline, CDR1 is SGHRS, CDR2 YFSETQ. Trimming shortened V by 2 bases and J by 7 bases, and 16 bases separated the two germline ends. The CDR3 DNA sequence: TGCGCCAGCAGCTTAACTAGCATCGCGGGTGAGCAGTACTTC. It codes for CASSLTSIAGEQYF.

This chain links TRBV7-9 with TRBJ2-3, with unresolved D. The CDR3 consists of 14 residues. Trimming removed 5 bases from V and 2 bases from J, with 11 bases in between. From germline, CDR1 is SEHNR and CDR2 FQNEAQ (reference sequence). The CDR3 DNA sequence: TGTGCCAGCAGCCGGCCTCCAGACACAGATACGCAGTATTTT. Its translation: CASSRPPDTDTQYF.

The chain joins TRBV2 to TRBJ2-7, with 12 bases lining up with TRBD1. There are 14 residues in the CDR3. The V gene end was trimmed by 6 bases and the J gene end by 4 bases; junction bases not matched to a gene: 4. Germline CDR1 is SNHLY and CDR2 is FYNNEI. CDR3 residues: CASRGQGASYEQYF. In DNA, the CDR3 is TGTGCCAGCAGGGGACAGGGGGCATCTTACGAGCAGTACTTC. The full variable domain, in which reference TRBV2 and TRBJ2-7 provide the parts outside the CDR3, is EPEVTQTPSHQVTQMGQEVILRCVPISNHLYFYWYRQILGQKVEFLVSFYNNEISEKSEIFDDQFSVERPDGSNFTLKIRSTKLEDSAMYFCASRGQGASYEQYFGPGTRLTVT.

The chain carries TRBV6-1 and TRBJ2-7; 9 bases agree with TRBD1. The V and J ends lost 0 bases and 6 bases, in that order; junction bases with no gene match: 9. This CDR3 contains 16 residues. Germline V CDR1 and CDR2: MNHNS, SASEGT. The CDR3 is CASSEAPGTGYVEQYF. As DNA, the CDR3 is TGTGCCAGCAGTGAAGCCCCCGGGACAGGGTATGTCGAGCAGTACTTC.

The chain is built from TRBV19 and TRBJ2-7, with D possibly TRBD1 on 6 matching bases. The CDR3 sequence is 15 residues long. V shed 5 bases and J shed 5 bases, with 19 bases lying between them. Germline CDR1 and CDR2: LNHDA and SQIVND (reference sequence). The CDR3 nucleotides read TGTGCCAGTAGTCCTTACACCACCGGGACAAACGAGCAGTACTTC. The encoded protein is CASSPYTTGTNEQYF. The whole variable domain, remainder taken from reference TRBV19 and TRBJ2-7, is DGGITQSPKYLFRKEGQNVTLSCEQNLNHDAMYWYRQDPGQGLRLIYYSQIVNDFQKGDIAEGYSVSREKKESFPLTVTSAQKNPTAFYLCASSPYTTGTNEQYFGPGTRLTVT.

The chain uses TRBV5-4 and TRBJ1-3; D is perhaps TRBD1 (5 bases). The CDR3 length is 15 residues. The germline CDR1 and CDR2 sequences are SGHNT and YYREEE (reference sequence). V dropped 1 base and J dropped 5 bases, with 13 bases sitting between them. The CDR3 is CASSLMVEGRNTIYF. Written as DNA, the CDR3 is TGTGCCAGCAGCTTGATGGTGGAGGGGAGAAACACCATATATTTT.

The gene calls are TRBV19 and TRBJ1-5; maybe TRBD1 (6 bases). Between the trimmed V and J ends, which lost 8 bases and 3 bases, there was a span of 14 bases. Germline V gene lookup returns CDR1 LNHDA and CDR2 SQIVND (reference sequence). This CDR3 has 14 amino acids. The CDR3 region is CASAERQDNQPQHF. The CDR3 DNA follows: TGTGCCAGTGCGGAGAGACAGGACAATCAGCCCCAGCATTTT.

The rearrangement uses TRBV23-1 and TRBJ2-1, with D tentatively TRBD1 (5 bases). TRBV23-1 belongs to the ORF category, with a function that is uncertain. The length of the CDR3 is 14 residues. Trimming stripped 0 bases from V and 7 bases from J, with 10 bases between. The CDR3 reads CASSQSKRQNEQFF. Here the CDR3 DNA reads TGCGCCAGCAGTCAATCGAAACGACAGAATGAGCAGTTCTTC.

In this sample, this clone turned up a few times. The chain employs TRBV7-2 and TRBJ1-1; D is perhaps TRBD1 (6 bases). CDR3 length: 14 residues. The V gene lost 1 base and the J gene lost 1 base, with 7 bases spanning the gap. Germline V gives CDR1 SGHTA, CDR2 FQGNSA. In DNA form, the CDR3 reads TGTGCCAGCAGCTTAGTCAGGGGGAACACTGAAGCTTTCTTT. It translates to CASSLVRGNTEAFF.

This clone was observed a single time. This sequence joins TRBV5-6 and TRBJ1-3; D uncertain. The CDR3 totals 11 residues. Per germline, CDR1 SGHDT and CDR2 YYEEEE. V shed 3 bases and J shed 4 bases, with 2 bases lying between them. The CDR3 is CASSWGNTIYF. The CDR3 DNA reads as TGTGCCAGCAGCTGGGGAAACACCATATATTTT.

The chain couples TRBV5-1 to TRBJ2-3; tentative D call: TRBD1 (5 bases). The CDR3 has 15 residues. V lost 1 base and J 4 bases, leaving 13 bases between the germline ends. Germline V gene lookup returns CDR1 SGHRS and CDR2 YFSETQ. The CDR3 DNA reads TGCGCCAGCAGCTTGTGGGTAGGGGTGGCAGATACGCAGTATTTT. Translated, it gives CASSLWVGVADTQYF.

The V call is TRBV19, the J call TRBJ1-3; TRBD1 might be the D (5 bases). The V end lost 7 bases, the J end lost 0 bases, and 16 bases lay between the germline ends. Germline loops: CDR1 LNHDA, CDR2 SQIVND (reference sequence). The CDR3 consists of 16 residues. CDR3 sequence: CASTLRGPGSGNTIYF. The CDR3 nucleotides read TGTGCCAGTACCCTGAGGGGTCCCGGCTCTGGAAACACCATATATTTT.

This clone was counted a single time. The DNA of the CDR3 is TGTGCCAGCAGCTTGTCCGGGACAGGGGCCTCCTACGAGCAGTACTTC. As protein: CASSLSGTGASYEQYF. The rearrangement uses TRBV5-6 and TRBJ2-7; 10 bases agree with TRBD1. The germline CDR1 and CDR2 sequences are SGHDT and YYEEEE. V lost 1 base to trimming and J lost 0 bases; unmatched junction nucleotides: 4. The CDR3 covers 16 residues.

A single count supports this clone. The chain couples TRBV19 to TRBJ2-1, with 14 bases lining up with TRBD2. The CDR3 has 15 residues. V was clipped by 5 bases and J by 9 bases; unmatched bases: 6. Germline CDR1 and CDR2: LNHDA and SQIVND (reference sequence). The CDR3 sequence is CASSLGTSGSSEQFF. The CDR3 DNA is TGTGCCAGTAGTCTCGGGACTAGCGGGAGTAGTGAGCAGTTCTTC.

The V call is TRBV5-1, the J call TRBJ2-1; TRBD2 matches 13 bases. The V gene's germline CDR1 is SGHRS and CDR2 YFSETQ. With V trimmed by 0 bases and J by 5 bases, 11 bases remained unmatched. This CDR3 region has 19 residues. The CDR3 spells CASSLGYGRGLAGNNEQFF. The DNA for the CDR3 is TGCGCCAGCAGCTTGGGATATGGACGGGGACTAGCGGGAAACAATGAGCAGTTCTTC.

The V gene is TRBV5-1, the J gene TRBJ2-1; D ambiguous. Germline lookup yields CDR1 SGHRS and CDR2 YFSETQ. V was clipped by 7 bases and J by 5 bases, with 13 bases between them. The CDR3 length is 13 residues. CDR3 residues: CASGITSHNEQFF. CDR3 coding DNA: TGCGCCAGCGGGATAACGTCGCACAATGAGCAGTTCTTC. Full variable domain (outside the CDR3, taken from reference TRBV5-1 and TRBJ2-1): KAGVTQTPRYLIKTRGQQVTLSCSPISGHRSVSWYQQTPGQGLQFLFEYFSETQRNKGNFPGRFSGRQFSNSRSEMNVSTLELGDSALYLCASGITSHNEQFFGPGTRLTVL.

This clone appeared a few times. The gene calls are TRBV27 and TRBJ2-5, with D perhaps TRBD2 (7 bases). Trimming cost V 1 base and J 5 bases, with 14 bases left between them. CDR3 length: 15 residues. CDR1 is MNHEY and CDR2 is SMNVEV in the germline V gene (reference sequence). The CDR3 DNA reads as TGTGCCAGCAGTTTATTGGGGGGGCGAGGTGAGACCCAGTACTTC. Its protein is CASSLLGGRGETQYF.

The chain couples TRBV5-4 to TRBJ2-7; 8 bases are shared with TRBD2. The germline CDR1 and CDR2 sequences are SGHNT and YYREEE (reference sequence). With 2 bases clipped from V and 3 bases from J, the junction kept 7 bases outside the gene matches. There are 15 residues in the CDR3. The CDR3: CASSFIAGRLYEQYF. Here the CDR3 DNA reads TGTGCCAGCAGCTTTATAGCGGGACGCCTCTACGAGCAGTACTTC.

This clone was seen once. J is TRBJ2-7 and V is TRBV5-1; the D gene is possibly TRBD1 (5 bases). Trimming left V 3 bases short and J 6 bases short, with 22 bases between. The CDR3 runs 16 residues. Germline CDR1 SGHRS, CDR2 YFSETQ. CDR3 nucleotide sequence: TGCGCCAGCAGCTCTGGGGCGAGGACCCTGCCGCTCGAGCAGTACTTC. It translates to CASSSGARTLPLEQYF. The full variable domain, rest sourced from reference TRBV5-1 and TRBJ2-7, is KAGVTQTPRYLIKTRGQQVTLSCSPISGHRSVSWYQQTPGQGLQFLFEYFSETQRNKGNFPGRFSGRQFSNSRSEMNVSTLELGDSALYLCASSSGARTLPLEQYFGPGTRLTVT.

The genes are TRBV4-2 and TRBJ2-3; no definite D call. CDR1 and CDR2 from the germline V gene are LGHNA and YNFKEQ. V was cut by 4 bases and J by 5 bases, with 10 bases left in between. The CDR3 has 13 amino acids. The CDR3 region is CASSPLMEDTQYF. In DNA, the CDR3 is TGTGCCAGCAGCCCCCTCATGGAAGATACGCAGTATTTT.

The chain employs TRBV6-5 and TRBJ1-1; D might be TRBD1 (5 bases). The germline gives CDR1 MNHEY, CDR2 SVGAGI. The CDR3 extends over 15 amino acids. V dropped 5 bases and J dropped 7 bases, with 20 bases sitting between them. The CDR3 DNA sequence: TGTGCCAGCAGTCTAGTTCGGGGGGGATTAAGTGAAGCTTTCTTT. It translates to CASSLVRGGLSEAFF.

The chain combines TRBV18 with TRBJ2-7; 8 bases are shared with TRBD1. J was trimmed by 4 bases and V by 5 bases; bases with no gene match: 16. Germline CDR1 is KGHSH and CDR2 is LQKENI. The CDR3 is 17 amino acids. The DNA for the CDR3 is TGTGCCAGCTCAATAGGCACGGCGTCAGGGGGCGGGTACGAGCAGTACTTC. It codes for CASSIGTASGGGYEQYF. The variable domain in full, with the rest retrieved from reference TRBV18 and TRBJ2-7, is NAGVMQNPRHLVRRRGQEARLRCSPMKGHSHVYWYRQLPEEGLKFMVYLQKENIIDESGMPKERFSAEFPKEGPSILRIQQVVRGDSAAYFCASSIGTASGGGYEQYFGPGTRLTVT.